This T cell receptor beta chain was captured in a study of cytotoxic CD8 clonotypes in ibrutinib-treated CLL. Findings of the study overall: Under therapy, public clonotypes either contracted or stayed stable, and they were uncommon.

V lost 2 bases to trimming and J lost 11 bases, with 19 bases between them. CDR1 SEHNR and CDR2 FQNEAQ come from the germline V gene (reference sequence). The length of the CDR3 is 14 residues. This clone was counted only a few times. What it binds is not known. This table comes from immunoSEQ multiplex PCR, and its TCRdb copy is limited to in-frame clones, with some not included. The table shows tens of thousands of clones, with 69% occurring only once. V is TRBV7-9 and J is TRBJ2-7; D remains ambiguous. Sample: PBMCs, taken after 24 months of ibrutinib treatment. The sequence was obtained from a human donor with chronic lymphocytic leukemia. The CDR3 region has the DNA TGTGCCAGCAGCTTAAACAGACTTCTCTCAGGAGAGTACTTC. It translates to CASSLNRLLSGEYF.